The TCR beta chain described here comes from a study of brain T cells in children with intractable seizures. V dropped 1 base and J dropped 6 bases, with 16 bases sitting between them. Per the germline V gene, CDR1 is SGHAT and CDR2 is FQNNGV. CDR3 length equals 17 residues. Sequencing used immunoSEQ multiplex PCR; TCRdb keeps in-frame clones, though not all of them. The table includes around 80,000 clones, under 95% detected once. This chain joins TRBV11-2 and TRBJ1-6, with D possibly being TRBD1 (6 bases). This receptor was taken from a girl under 10 years old with Rasmussen encephalitis and intractable seizures. Sample: peripheral blood, taken at surgery. Here the CDR3 reads CASSLGGGGGANSPLHF. The CDR3 coding sequence is TGTGCCAGCAGCTTAGGTGGAGGCGGGGGGGCTAATTCACCCCTCCACTTT.